This TCR beta chain was recovered during a study of a mutant IDH1 vaccine in newly diagnosed glioma. The overall study: Eight vaccine injections were given to patients in weeks 1, 3, 5, 7, 11, 15, 19 and 23.

With respect to this clone: Its antigen is still unknown.

Sample time point: week 11, during vaccination. Every vaccination contained 300 ug of the mutant IDH1 20-mer peptide and was paired with topical imiquimod. The table came from immunoSEQ multiplex PCR; TCRdb's copy has only in-frame clones and leaves some out. Of over 60,000 clones in the sample, approximately 89% were seen once. Germline lookup yields CDR1 SGHDT and CDR2 YYEEEE. There are 15 residues in the CDR3. This sequence was found in a man aged 40-55 years with glioma. The material sequenced was PBMCs, taken from a glioma patient whose treatment included an IDH1 peptide vaccine. The chain uses TRBV5-6 and TRBJ2-5; 7 bases are shared with TRBD1. The last part of the DNA fits TRBJ2-7 better; the J call may be wrong. CDR3 loop: CASSLLTGTTYEQYF. Written as DNA, the CDR3 is TGTGCCAGCAGCTTACTGACAGGGACCACCTACGAGCAGTACTTC.